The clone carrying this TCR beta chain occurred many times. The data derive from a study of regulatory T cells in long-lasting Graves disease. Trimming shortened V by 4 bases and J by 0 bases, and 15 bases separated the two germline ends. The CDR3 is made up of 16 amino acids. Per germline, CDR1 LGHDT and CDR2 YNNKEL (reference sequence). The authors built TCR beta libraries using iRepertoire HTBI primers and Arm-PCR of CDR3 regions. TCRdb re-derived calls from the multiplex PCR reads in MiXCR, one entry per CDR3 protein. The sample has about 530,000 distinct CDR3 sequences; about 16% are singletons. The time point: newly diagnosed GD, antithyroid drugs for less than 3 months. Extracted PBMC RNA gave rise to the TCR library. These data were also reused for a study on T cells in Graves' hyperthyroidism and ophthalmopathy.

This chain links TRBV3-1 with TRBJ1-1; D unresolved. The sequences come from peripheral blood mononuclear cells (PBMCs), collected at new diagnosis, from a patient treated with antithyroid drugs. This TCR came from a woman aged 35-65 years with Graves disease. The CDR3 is CASSPLTESLNTEAFF. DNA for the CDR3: TGTGCCAGCAGCCCTCTAACGGAGTCCTTGAACACTGAAGCTTTCTTT.